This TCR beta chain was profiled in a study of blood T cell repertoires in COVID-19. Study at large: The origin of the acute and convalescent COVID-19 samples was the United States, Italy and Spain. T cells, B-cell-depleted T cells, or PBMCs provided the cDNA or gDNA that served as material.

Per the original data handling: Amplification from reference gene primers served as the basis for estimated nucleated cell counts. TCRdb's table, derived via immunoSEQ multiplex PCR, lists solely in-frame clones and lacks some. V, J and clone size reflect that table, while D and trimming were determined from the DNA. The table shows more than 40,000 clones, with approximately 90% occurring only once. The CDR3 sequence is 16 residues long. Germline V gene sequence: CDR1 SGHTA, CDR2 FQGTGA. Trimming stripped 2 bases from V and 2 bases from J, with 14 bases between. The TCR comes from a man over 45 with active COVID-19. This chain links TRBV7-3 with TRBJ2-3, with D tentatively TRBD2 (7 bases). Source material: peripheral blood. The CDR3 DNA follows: TGTGCCAGCAGCTTAGAGGTTGGGGGGGCCACAGATACGCAGTATTTT. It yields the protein CASSLEVGGATDTQYF.